This TCR beta chain was identified in a study of Ad26.COV2.S vaccination and SARS-CoV-2 variants. As for the study in general: Trial arm assignment for the donor was COV1001 Ad26.COV2.S. The study's findings and limits: Non-spike TCR breadth was similar in vaccine and placebo recipients.

On this clone itself: Its antigen is not known.

The treatment denotes: around 19 received Ad26.COV2.S at low or high dose, single or two shots; about 5 received placebo; per-sample allocation not given. Specimen acquisition occurred on day 63 following the initial vaccine or placebo injection. The table came from immunoSEQ multiplex PCR; TCRdb's copy has only in-frame clones and leaves some out. This table has around 450,000 clones, about nine tenths appearing once. The sequence came from a person between 18 and 60 years old who received the Ad26.COV2.S COVID-19 vaccine or a placebo. The sequencing here drew on peripheral blood, taken in a trial of Ad26.COV2.S vaccine versus placebo.

The CDR3 region has the DNA TGTGCCAGCAGCCCCCCCGGACAGGGATCCACTGAAGCTTTCTTT. It translates to CASSPPGQGSTEAFF. J is TRBJ1-1 and V is TRBV13; TRBD1 agrees at 8 bases. After removal of 5 bases from V and 4 bases from J, the junction contained 9 bases not matched to a gene. Germline lookup yields CDR1 PRHDT and CDR2 FYEKMQ (reference sequence). The CDR3 spans 15 residues.